This passage covers 28 T cell receptor beta chains from one sample sequenced in a study of cytomegalovirus exposure and HLA in healthy donors. The PCR had 60 Vbeta and 13 Jbeta primers. Only in-frame clones appear in the TCRdb table, and some are missing; sequencing was by immunoSEQ multiplex PCR. The table lists some 200,000 clones, 76% of them singletons. Sequencing used PBMCs. Source of these receptors: a man between 18 and 35 years old in good health and CMV-seronegative.

The chain links TRBV29-1 to TRBJ1-4, with D hard to call. Trimming stripped 7 bases from V and 7 bases from J, with 19 bases between. The germline gives CDR1 SQVTM, CDR2 ANQGSEA. The CDR3 contains 14 residues. The CDR3 nucleotides read TGCAGCGCCGGGATTCTAGCAGGAGCTGAAAAACTGTTTTTT. Translating gives CSAGILAGAEKLFF.

This sequence joins TRBV5-1 and TRBJ2-5; D is possibly TRBD1 (5 bases). This CDR3 has 16 amino acids. The V end was cut by 0 bases, the J end by 2 bases, with 14 bases between. The germline V gene encodes CDR1 SGHRS and CDR2 YFSETQ. The CDR3 region is CASSLADRRYQETQYF. The CDR3 DNA reads as TGCGCCAGCAGCTTGGCCGACAGACGCTATCAAGAGACCCAGTACTTC.

This rearrangement joins TRBV6-1 to TRBJ2-7, with D possibly matching TRBD1 (5 bases). With 5 bases removed from V and 1 base from J, the gap between germline ends came to 6 bases. CDR3 size: 12 residues. CDR1 is MNHNS, CDR2 SASEGT, per germline. In nucleotides, the CDR3 is TGTGCCAGCAGTCGACAGTCCTACGAGCAGTACTTC. It codes for CASSRQSYEQYF.

The chain employs TRBV6-5 and TRBJ1-2; D call uncertain. Germline-derived CDR1 and CDR2 are MNHEY and SVGAGI. The CDR3 contains 16 residues. V dropped 0 bases and J dropped 8 bases, with 19 bases sitting between them. The CDR3 here is CASSYSYLPQSGGYTF. In nucleotides, the CDR3 is TGTGCCAGCAGTTACTCTTACCTCCCCCAATCGGGGGGCTACACCTTC.

This clone was seen just once. The chain uses TRBV11-2 and TRBJ2-5, with a tentative D call TRBD1 (5 bases). The J call may not be correct, given that the DNA end is closer to TRBJ2-7. Germline CDR1 SGHAT, CDR2 FQNNGV. This CDR3 contains 12 residues. CDR3 sequence reads: CASSHPRGEQYF. In nucleotides, the CDR3 is TGTGCCAGCAGCCACCCAAGGGGCGAGCAGTACTTC.

This clone was observed a few times. The rearrangement links TRBV29-1 to TRBJ2-7; TRBD1 matches 7 bases. V gave up 4 bases and J gave up 6 bases; unmatched junction bases: 9. The germline V gene encodes CDR1 SQVTM and CDR2 ANQGSEA. The CDR3 runs 13 residues. CDR3 DNA: TGCAGCGTTGCCGGGACAGCACCCCTCGAGCAGTACTTC. Its protein product is CSVAGTAPLEQYF.

The genes are TRBV2 and TRBJ2-3; 8 bases agree with TRBD2. CDR1 is SNHLY, CDR2 FYNNEI, per germline. CDR3 length equals 14 residues. The ends lost 6 bases at V and 1 base at J; junction bases unmatched: 3. Written as DNA, the CDR3 is TGTGCCAGCAGCGCGGGGGGAGGCACAGATACGCAGTATTTT. Translation: CASSAGGGTDTQYF.

This clone was seen once. The rearrangement joins TRBV2 to TRBJ1-1; 7 bases fit TRBD1. Germline-derived CDR1 and CDR2 are SNHLY and FYNNEI. There are 16 residues in the CDR3. V was clipped by 0 bases and J by 0 bases; unmatched bases: 4. Written as DNA, the CDR3 is TGTGCCAGCAGTGAAGCGCGGGACAGTCTGAACACTGAAGCTTTCTTT. Residues: CASSEARDSLNTEAFF.

This clone was observed a handful of times. The CDR3 here is CAISDVTSGGDEQFF. The CDR3 DNA is TGTGCCATCAGTGATGTGACTAGCGGGGGGGATGAGCAGTTCTTC. The V gene is TRBV10-3, the J gene TRBJ2-1, with 14 bases aligning to TRBD2. There are 15 residues in the CDR3. Germline loops: CDR1 ENHRY, CDR2 SYGVKD. V dropped 3 bases and J dropped 8; count of bases not matched to a gene: 3.

A word on this clone: Given the absence of the conserved phenylalanine or tryptophan at the CDR3 end, a read error is likely. It is unclear where the CDR3 begins or ends on the DNA, so no DNA is shown, and the CDR3 is as TCRdb lists it. The chain joins TRBV2 to TRBJ2-7; the table's D call, TRBD1, has no DNA check behind it. CDR1 and CDR2 (germline): SNHLY, FYNNEI. The CDR3 has 11 residues if both end residues are counted. CDR3: CASRTGTPISI.

The chain links TRBV28 to TRBJ1-4, with 9 positions matching TRBD1. CDR1 and CDR2 (germline): MDHEN, SYDVKM. This CDR3 region has 15 residues. V lost 5 bases to trimming and J lost 8 bases; unmatched junction nucleotides: 9. The CDR3 DNA reads TGTGCCAGCAGTGCGACCGGGACAGGGTGGGAAAAACTGTTTTTT. Its protein is CASSATGTGWEKLFF.

The chain joins TRBV27 to TRBJ2-1; 8 bases are a match to TRBD2. J was trimmed by 1 base and V by 7 bases; bases with no gene match: 3. Per the germline V gene, CDR1 is MNHEY and CDR2 is SMNVEV (reference sequence). This CDR3 region has 14 residues. The CDR3 protein is CASNVAGSYNEQFF. The CDR3 coding sequence is TGTGCCAGCAACGTAGCGGGATCCTACAATGAGCAGTTCTTC.

The chain employs TRBV28 and TRBJ2-3, with TRBD1 matching 8 bases. The CDR3 sequence is 19 residues long. V shed 5 bases, J shed 4 bases, and the junction held 20 bases outside the gene matches. Germline values: CDR1 MDHEN, CDR2 SYDVKM. The CDR3 DNA sequence: TGTGCCAGCAGTCCCCCGTTCGGCTGGACAGGGTTCTACGCAGATACGCAGTATTTT. Its translation is CASSPPFGWTGFYADTQYF.

The chain links TRBV5-7 to TRBJ2-7, with D possibly being TRBD2 (6 bases). TRBV5-7 is placed among ORFs of uncertain function. The CDR3 sequence is 14 residues long. Between the trimmed V and J ends, which lost 1 base and 5 bases, there was a span of 13 bases. The CDR3 protein is CASSLCRRVHEQYF. CDR3 DNA sequence: TGTGCCAGCAGCTTGTGTAGGAGGGTCCACGAGCAGTACTTC.

This clone came up once. The junction differs from germline at one of its ends, possibly a read error. The rearrangement links TRBV28 to TRBJ2-1; TRBD2 matches 10 bases. CDR3 size: 11 residues. Germline-derived CDR1 and CDR2 are MDHEN and SYDVKM. DNA for the CDR3: TGTGCCAGCACTTTAGCGGGAGGGCAGTTCTTC. Translating gives CASTLAGGQFF.

The gene calls are TRBV19 and TRBJ2-7; 9 bases line up with TRBD2. With V trimmed by 1 base and J by 5 bases, 6 bases remained unmatched. Germline loops: CDR1 LNHDA, CDR2 SQIVND (reference sequence). This CDR3 is 15 amino acids long. CDR3: CASSIGREGPHEQYF. CDR3 DNA sequence: TGTGCCAGTAGTATAGGGCGGGAGGGCCCCCACGAGCAGTACTTC.

The CDR3 protein is CARRDTGLFNYGYTF. The CDR3 nucleotides read TGTGCCAGACGGGACACGGGATTATTTAACTATGGCTACACCTTC. This chain connects TRBV2 to TRBJ1-2; possible D gene TRBD1, 6 bases. The germline V gene encodes CDR1 SNHLY and CDR2 FYNNEI. CDR3 size: 15 residues. Trimming left V 9 bases short and J 1 base short, with 18 bases between.

The chain has TRBV18 and TRBJ1-3; 8 bases align to TRBD1. The V and J ends lost 6 bases and 0 bases, in that order; junction bases with no gene match: 4. Germline assignment: CDR1 KGHSH and CDR2 LQKENI. The CDR3 loop spans 15 amino acids. This chain's CDR3 is CASSTGASSGNTIYF. CDR3 in DNA: TGTGCCAGCTCGACAGGGGCAAGCTCTGGAAACACCATATATTTT.

The rearrangement uses TRBV11-2 and TRBJ1-1; maybe TRBD1 (5 bases). V was trimmed by 4 bases and J by 0 bases, leaving 12 bases between them. Germline values: CDR1 SGHAT, CDR2 FQNNGV. This CDR3 has 15 amino acids. The CDR3 nucleotides read TGTGCCAGCAGCTCTCCAAGGGGTATGAACACTGAAGCTTTCTTT. Protein: CASSSPRGMNTEAFF. The full variable domain, completed using reference TRBV11-2 and TRBJ1-1, is EAGVAQSPRYKIIEKRQSVAFWCNPISGHATLYWYQQILGQGPKLLIQFQNNGVVDDSQLPKDRFSAERLKGVDSTLKIQPAKLEDSAVYLCASSSPRGMNTEAFFGQGTRLTVV.

V usage is TRBV30 and J usage is TRBJ1-2, with D unresolved. This CDR3 region has 11 residues. V shed 0 bases and J shed 5 bases, with 4 bases lying between them. Germline V lookup: CDR1 GTSNPN, CDR2 SVGIG (reference sequence). This CDR3 is CAWSVLYGYTF. CDR3 nucleotide sequence: TGTGCCTGGAGTGTACTGTATGGCTACACCTTC.

The chain recombines TRBV2 with TRBJ2-5; TRBD1 might be the D (6 bases). CDR1 SNHLY and CDR2 FYNNEI come from the germline V gene. This CDR3 comprises 14 residues. Trimming pared 6 bases from V and 4 bases from J, leaving 15 bases between. CDR3 protein: CASSLNRVGETQYF. CDR3 coding DNA: TGTGCCAGCAGCTTAAACAGGGTGGGAGAGACCCAGTACTTC.

CDR3 nucleotide sequence: TGTGCCAGCAGCTTAGACAGGGGAAACACTGAAGCTTTCTTT. Protein: CASSLDRGNTEAFF. V usage is TRBV7-6 and J usage is TRBJ1-1; 7 nucleotides match TRBD1. This CDR3 has 14 amino acids. The germline CDR1 and CDR2 sequences are SGHVS and FNYEAQ. The V and J ends lost 1 base and 2 bases, in that order; junction bases with no gene match: 1.

V usage is TRBV6-4 and J usage is TRBJ2-1; D is possibly TRBD2 (6 bases). Germline CDR1 and CDR2: MRHNA and SNTAGT. The CDR3 totals 16 residues. V was shortened by 0 bases and J by 3 bases, with 12 bases between the two germline ends. The CDR3 region has the DNA TGTGCCAGCAGTGACTCTGGGCTCGGGGGCTACAATGAGCAGTTCTTC. Translation gives CASSDSGLGGYNEQFF.

This chain uses TRBV7-3 with TRBJ2-5; D call uncertain. CDR3 size: 13 residues. Germline CDR1 is SGHTA and CDR2 is FQGTGA. The V gene lost 1 base and the J gene lost 5 bases, with 8 bases spanning the gap. The CDR3 DNA reads as TGTGCCAGCAGCTTAAGTCGTCGGGAGACCCAGTACTTC. Its translation: CASSLSRRETQYF.

This clone was observed at least ten times. The rearrangement joins TRBV21-1 to TRBJ2-7; the D segment call TRBD2 is taken from the table without a DNA check. TRBV21-1 is classified as a pseudogene. The CDR3 has 14 amino acids. The CDR3 loop reads CASSTRTSGYEQYF. The CDR3 region has the DNA TGTGCCAGCAGCACCAGGACTAGCGGTTACGAGCAGTACTTC.

The chain joins TRBV10-1 to TRBJ2-7; a weak D match, TRBD1 (5 bases). The germline V gene has CDR1 WNHNN and CDR2 SYGVQD (reference sequence). The CDR3 spans 13 residues. The ends were cut back, 4 bases at V and 1 base at J, with 8 bases in the middle. This CDR3 is CASSGQISYEQYF. The DNA of the CDR3 is TGCGCCAGCAGTGGACAGATTTCCTACGAGCAGTACTTC.

This clone was recorded a few times. The chain uses TRBV5-8 and TRBJ1-2; TRBD1 might be the D (6 bases). CDR3 size: 13 residues. Per germline, CDR1 SGHTS and CDR2 YDEGEE. V was trimmed by 4 bases and J by 5 bases, leaving 12 bases between them. Here the CDR3 DNA reads TGTGCCAGCAGCGCCCTCAGGGGATATGGCTACACCTTC. This encodes CASSALRGYGYTF.

This clone was seen only once. J is TRBJ2-3 and V is TRBV6-5; TRBD2 might be the D (6 bases). The CDR3 extends over 13 amino acids. Trimming stripped 6 bases from V and 2 bases from J, with 9 bases between. CDR1 is MNHEY, CDR2 SVGAGI, per germline. The CDR3 DNA sequence: TGTGCCAGCAGGGAGGGCCCCACAGATACGCAGTATTTT. This sequence encodes CASREGPTDTQYF.